These 32 T cell receptor beta chains came from one sample sequenced in a study of shared clonotypes between healthy human individuals. Positively selected for CCR7, the CD45RO-negative cells used as naive CD8 cells excluded terminally differentiated effector memory CD45RA+ cells. Sequenced by immunoSEQ multiplex PCR; TCRdb stores in-frame clones only, minus some. This table holds fewer than 800,000 clones, about 90% found once. Sequenced: naive CD8+ T cells sorted from blood. These receptors originate from a man aged 30-40 years in good health.

This sequence joins TRBV15 and TRBJ2-3, with 12 positions matching TRBD2. The ends lost 5 bases at V and 7 bases at J; junction bases unmatched: 22. The CDR3 is 20 residues long. The germline V gene encodes CDR1 LNHNV and CDR2 YYDKDF (reference sequence). CDR3 loop: CATSDTGTSGFKVRGNTQYF. CDR3 nucleotide sequence: TGTGCCACCAGCGATACCGGGACTAGCGGGTTTAAGGTTCGGGGAAATACGCAGTATTTT. The full variable domain, completed using reference TRBV15 and TRBJ2-3, is DAMVIQNPRYQVTQFGKPVTLSCSQTLNHNVMYWYQQKSSQAPKLLFHYYDKDFNNEADTPDNFQSRRPNTSFCFLDIRSPGLGDTAMYLCATSDTGTSGFKVRGNTQYFGPGTRLTVL.

The V and J genes are TRBV4-1 and TRBJ1-2, with TRBD1 matching 9 bases. With 4 bases clipped from V and 2 bases from J, the junction kept 8 bases outside the gene matches. The CDR3 is made up of 16 amino acids. Germline V gene lookup returns CDR1 MGHRA and CDR2 YSYEKL. The CDR3 region is CASSPTGQGLNYGYTF. The CDR3 nucleotides are TGCGCCAGCAGCCCGACGGGACAGGGATTAAACTATGGCTACACCTTC.

This clone was counted once. This chain links TRBV28 with TRBJ2-7; the match to TRBD1 covers 8 bases. The V segment lost 7 bases and the J segment 6 bases; nucleotides outside the gene matches: 8. Looked up from germline, CDR1 is MDHEN and CDR2 is SYDVKM. The CDR3 consists of 13 residues. The CDR3 bases are TGTGCCAGCACCTCCGACAGGGGCAGCGAGCAGTACTTC. Its translation is CASTSDRGSEQYF.

This chain connects TRBV7-9 to TRBJ2-3; 11 nucleotides line up with TRBD1. The CDR3 contains 16 residues. With V trimmed by 7 bases and J by 4 bases, 10 bases remained unmatched. The germline CDR1 and CDR2 sequences are SEHNR and FQNEAQ (reference sequence). The CDR3 nucleotides are TGTGCCAGCATCATCCCGGGACAGGGGGGCGCAGATACGCAGTATTTT. Amino acids: CASIIPGQGGADTQYF.

In its sample, this clone was seen a few times. The chain employs TRBV7-9 and TRBJ1-1, with D unresolved. The CDR3 spans 12 residues. Germline V gene sequence: CDR1 SEHNR, CDR2 FQNEAQ (reference sequence). Trimming cost V 8 bases and J 4 bases, with 11 bases left between them. The CDR3, as DNA: TGTGCCAGCCAAGGGTATAGCACTGAAGCTTTCTTT. This codes for CASQGYSTEAFF.

V gene TRBV4-1 combines with J gene TRBJ2-7, with D maybe TRBD1 (5 bases). The CDR3 extends over 15 amino acids. The V gene lost 0 bases and the J gene lost 3 bases, with 12 bases spanning the gap. Germline V CDR1 and CDR2: MGHRA, YSYEKL. CDR3 coding DNA: TGCGCCAGCAGCCAAGATCCGACAGAAATCTACGAGCAGTACTTC. Protein product: CASSQDPTEIYEQYF.

This clone was recorded only once. The chain carries TRBV9 and TRBJ1-4; perhaps TRBD1 as D (5 bases). Germline-derived CDR1 and CDR2 are SGDLS and YYNGEE. The V end was cut by 5 bases, the J end by 0 bases, with 11 bases between. This CDR3 has 15 residues. The CDR3 DNA reads as TGTGCCAGCAGTCTCGGACAAGCAACTAATGAAAAACTGTTTTTT. Its protein is CASSLGQATNEKLFF.

The genes are TRBV7-9 and TRBJ2-5; no reliable D call. V dropped 5 bases and J dropped 1 base, with 8 bases sitting between them. Germline assignment: CDR1 SEHNR and CDR2 FQNEAQ (reference sequence). This CDR3 contains 13 residues. Here the CDR3 reads CASSPTLQETQYF. DNA for the CDR3: TGTGCCAGCAGCCCCACTCTCCAAGAGACCCAGTACTTC.

This clone appeared a single time. The rearrangement links TRBV29-1 to TRBJ1-1; tentatively, D is TRBD1 (6 bases). The CDR3 loop spans 13 amino acids. Trimming left V 7 bases short and J 8 bases short, with 20 bases between. From germline, CDR1 is SQVTM and CDR2 ANQGSEA. CDR3 DNA: TGCAGCGCCCTTGGGGGAGGGGGACCCGAAGCTTTCTTT. Its protein product is CSALGGGGPEAFF.

The chain combines TRBV5-1 with TRBJ1-1, with a weak D call TRBD1 (6 bases). In germline, CDR1 is SGHRS, CDR2 YFSETQ. The ends were cut back, 6 bases at V and 2 bases at J, with 11 bases in the middle. The CDR3 has 13 residues. The CDR3 is CASKPGQNTEAFF. The CDR3 DNA reads TGCGCCAGCAAACCGGGACAAAACACTGAAGCTTTCTTT. Filled out from reference TRBV5-1 and TRBJ1-1, the complete variable domain reads KAGVTQTPRYLIKTRGQQVTLSCSPISGHRSVSWYQQTPGQGLQFLFEYFSETQRNKGNFPGRFSGRQFSNSRSEMNVSTLELGDSALYLCASKPGQNTEAFFGQGTRLTVV.

This chain connects TRBV11-2 to TRBJ2-1; 7 bases line up with TRBD2. J was trimmed by 1 base and V by 0 bases; bases with no gene match: 6. Germline V gene data show CDR1 as SGHAT and CDR2 as FQNNGV. The CDR3 has 17 amino acids. CDR3 nucleotide sequence: TGTGCCAGCAGCTTAGATTCGCTAGCGGTTTCCTACAATGAGCAGTTCTTC. Its protein is CASSLDSLAVSYNEQFF.

This chain joins TRBV9 and TRBJ2-3; TRBD2 might be the D (6 bases). CDR3 length: 15 residues. CDR1 SGDLS and CDR2 YYNGEE come from the germline V gene. V lost 4 bases and J lost 3, with 15 bases in between. The CDR3 bases are TGTGCCAGCAGCTCCGGGACTCTCAATACAGATACGCAGTATTTT. This encodes CASSSGTLNTDTQYF.

V and J are TRBV6-5 and TRBJ1-5, with no clear D. This CDR3 spans 13 amino acids. Germline assignment: CDR1 MNHEY and CDR2 SVGAGI. Trimming took 5 bases from V and 8 from J, leaving 13 bases between them. CDR3 nucleotides: TGTGCCAGCAGTCTGCACGGGGTTAAGCCCCAGCATTTT. Translating it yields CASSLHGVKPQHF.

The rearrangement uses TRBV11-2 and TRBJ1-1, with D perhaps TRBD1 (6 bases). This CDR3 has 13 residues. Germline V CDR1 and CDR2: SGHAT, FQNNGV. V was clipped by 10 bases and J by 1 base, with 13 bases between them. CDR3 nucleotide sequence: TGTGCCATAGCGCCAGGGGAGAACACTGAAGCTTTCTTT. Protein product: CAIAPGENTEAFF.

The chain is built from TRBV7-9 and TRBJ2-3, with D unresolved. The CDR3 covers 15 residues. The germline V and J ends were trimmed by 4 bases and 5 bases, with 16 bases remaining between them. CDR1 is SEHNR, CDR2 FQNEAQ, per germline (reference sequence). CDR3 in amino acids: CASSSKLGFQDTQYF. In nucleotides, the CDR3 is TGTGCCAGCAGCTCTAAATTAGGGTTTCAAGATACGCAGTATTTT.

V gene TRBV7-9 combines with J gene TRBJ2-7, with unresolved D. V gave up 6 bases and J gave up 4 bases, with 13 bases separating them. Germline CDR1 is SEHNR and CDR2 is FQNEAQ (reference sequence). This CDR3 spans 13 amino acids. The CDR3 reads CASRFLGEYEQYF. The CDR3 DNA sequence: TGTGCCAGCAGGTTCCTAGGAGAATACGAGCAGTACTTC.

The chain has TRBV29-1 and TRBJ1-2, with D perhaps matching TRBD1 (5 bases). This CDR3 is 11 amino acids long. Germline loops: CDR1 SQVTM, CDR2 ANQGSEA. Trimming took off 8 bases at V and 7 bases at J, with 14 bases between the two ends. DNA for the CDR3: TGCAGCTCCTGGGGGGAAAGTGGCTACACCTTC. It specifies CSSWGESGYTF. Together with reference TRBV29-1 and TRBJ1-2, the CDR3 gives the full variable domain: SAVISQKPSRDICQRGTSLTIQCQVDSQVTMMFWYRQQPGQSLTLIATANQGSEATYESGFVIDKFPISRPNLTFSTLTVSNMSPEDSSIYLCSSWGESGYTFGSGTRLTVV.

The chain links TRBV5-6 to TRBJ2-7; no clear D gene. The CDR3 totals 13 residues. Germline CDR1 is SGHDT and CDR2 is YYEEEE. The V and J ends lost 3 bases and 0 bases respectively, with 7 bases between them. The CDR3 loop reads CASSYGNSYEQYF. The CDR3 nucleotides read TGTGCCAGCAGCTACGGAAACTCCTACGAGCAGTACTTC.

The V gene is TRBV6-4, the J gene TRBJ2-3, with 10 bases lining up with TRBD2. Trimming cost V 2 bases and J 2 bases; bases outside gene matches: 1. This CDR3 spans 15 amino acids. CDR1 and CDR2 from the germline V gene are MRHNA and SNTAGT. The CDR3 loop reads CASSDLAGDTDTQYF. CDR3 DNA: TGTGCCAGCAGTGACCTAGCGGGAGACACAGATACGCAGTATTTT.

The chain couples TRBV7-3 to TRBJ2-2; D unclear. Trimming removed 0 bases from V and 8 bases from J, with 4 bases in between. CDR3 length: 12 amino acids. Germline CDR1 and CDR2: SGHTA and FQGTGA. CDR3 protein: CASSLTSGELFF. The CDR3 DNA follows: TGTGCCAGCAGCTTAACATCTGGGGAGCTGTTTTTT. The full variable domain, its missing parts supplied by reference TRBV7-3 and TRBJ2-2, is GAGVSQTPSNKVTEKGKYVELRCDPISGHTALYWYRQSLGQGPEFLIYFQGTGAADDSGLPNDRFFAVRPEGSVSTLKIQRTERGDSAVYLCASSLTSGELFFGEGSRLTVL.

The V and J genes are TRBV4-3 and TRBJ2-1, with 8 bases that match TRBD2. V was pared by 4 bases and J by 0 bases, with 8 bases of the junction left unmatched. Germline values: CDR1 LGHNA, CDR2 YSLEER. The CDR3 is 17 residues long. CDR3 protein: CASSRLAGLSSYNEQFF. Here the CDR3 DNA reads TGCGCCAGCAGCCGGCTAGCGGGTCTAAGCTCCTACAATGAGCAGTTCTTC.

The chain joins TRBV9 to TRBJ2-7; D not resolved. Germline V lookup: CDR1 SGDLS, CDR2 YYNGEE. The CDR3 extends over 14 amino acids. The germline V and J ends were trimmed by 0 bases and 1 base, with 8 bases remaining between them. The CDR3 protein is CASSVAYRSYEQYF. CDR3 nucleotide sequence: TGTGCCAGCAGCGTAGCATACAGATCCTACGAGCAGTACTTC.

The chain has TRBV27 and TRBJ2-7; D not certain. The CDR3 consists of 15 residues. V lost 5 bases and J lost 4, with 18 bases in between. Per the germline V gene, CDR1 is MNHEY and CDR2 is SMNVEV (reference sequence). The CDR3 loop is CASSHPRALLYEQYF. The CDR3, as DNA: TGTGCCAGCAGTCACCCCCGAGCCTTGTTATACGAGCAGTACTTC.

The genes are TRBV7-7 and TRBJ2-5; D might be TRBD1 (5 bases). The V gene lost 5 bases and the J gene lost 1 base, with 17 bases spanning the gap. The CDR3 extends over 16 amino acids. The V gene's germline CDR1 is SSHAT and CDR2 FNYEAQ (reference sequence). The CDR3 region has the DNA TGTGCCAGCAGCCGCAGGACAACTACATCCCAAGAGACCCAGTACTTC. Its translation: CASSRRTTTSQETQYF.

The V and J genes are TRBV9 and TRBJ2-1; 13 bases match TRBD2. CDR1 and CDR2 (germline): SGDLS, YYNGEE. The V gene end was trimmed by 0 bases and the J gene end by 9 bases; junction bases not matched to a gene: 3. CDR3 length: 15 residues. The DNA for the CDR3 is TGTGCCAGCAGCGTAGACCGGACTAGCGGGAGTGAGCAGTTCTTC. It codes for CASSVDRTSGSEQFF.

The chain recombines TRBV11-3 with TRBJ2-2, with no clear D. V shed 6 bases and J shed 2 bases, with 7 bases lying between them. The CDR3 covers 13 residues. The germline gives CDR1 SGHNT, CDR2 YENEEA. The CDR3 region has the DNA TGTGCCAGCAGAGGATATAACACCGGGGAGCTGTTTTTT. Amino acids: CASRGYNTGELFF.

The gene calls are TRBV15 and TRBJ2-1; TRBD2 matches at 9 bases. The germline CDR1 and CDR2 sequences are LNHNV and YYDKDF (reference sequence). The CDR3 extends over 14 amino acids. Unmatched junction bases numbered 8, after V lost 6 bases and J lost 8 bases. As DNA, the CDR3 is TGTGCCACCAGTTATAGCAGCGGGAGGTATGAGCAGTTCTTC. Residues: CATSYSSGRYEQFF.

This clone was seen only once. V usage is TRBV19 and J usage is TRBJ2-7; D gene unclear. Trimming took off 3 bases at V and 2 bases at J, with 14 bases between the two ends. The CDR3 covers 15 residues. CDR1 is LNHDA and CDR2 is SQIVND in the germline V gene (reference sequence). The CDR3 sequence is CASSIFPGPPYEQYF. CDR3 in DNA: TGTGCCAGTAGTATTTTTCCGGGTCCCCCCTACGAGCAGTACTTC.

The chain joins TRBV28 to TRBJ1-2; possibly TRBD1 for D (5 bases). Germline-derived CDR1 and CDR2 are MDHEN and SYDVKM. The CDR3 sequence is 16 residues long. Between the trimmed V and J ends, which lost 4 bases and 4 bases, there was a span of 19 bases. The CDR3 spells CASSSGPTSAIYGYTF. CDR3 DNA: TGTGCCAGCAGTTCGGGACCAACAAGTGCAATCTATGGCTACACCTTC.

V and J are TRBV7-9 and TRBJ1-1; 7 bases map to TRBD1. Germline V gene sequence: CDR1 SEHNR, CDR2 FQNEAQ (reference sequence). V trimming: 0 bases; J trimming: 6 bases; junction bases outside the gene matches: 4. The CDR3 runs to 14 residues. The CDR3 loop is CASSLATGMAEAFF. CDR3 DNA sequence: TGTGCCAGCAGCTTAGCGACAGGGATGGCTGAAGCTTTCTTT.

This chain links TRBV10-1 with TRBJ2-1, with a tentative D call TRBD1 (5 bases). CDR1 is WNHNN, CDR2 SYGVQD, per germline (reference sequence). V was cut by 0 bases and J by 5 bases, with 17 bases left in between. The CDR3 consists of 17 residues. The CDR3 nucleotides are TGCGCCAGCAGTGAGTCAAGGGCAGGGCTGTTTGACAATGAGCAGTTCTTC. Its translation is CASSESRAGLFDNEQFF.

The chain links TRBV27 to TRBJ2-7; 7 positions match TRBD2. The CDR3 extends over 16 amino acids. J gave up 2 bases and V 0 bases, and 7 bases lay outside the gene matches. Germline V CDR1 and CDR2: MNHEY, SMNVEV (reference sequence). CDR3 residues: CASSLSTGLVPYEQYF. The CDR3 coding sequence is TGTGCCAGCAGTTTATCTACCGGACTAGTACCCTACGAGCAGTACTTC.